This T cell receptor (beta chain) was found in a study of blood T cell repertoires in COVID-19. Study background: PBMCs, B-cell-depleted T cells, or T cells provided the cDNA or gDNA that made up the material.

Generated by immunoSEQ multiplex PCR, the TCRdb table keeps only in-frame clones and is missing some. The repertoire consists of 400,000 to 550,000 clones, with 70% to 90% occurring once and the leading ten covering roughly 1.9%. CDR3 length equals 13 residues. The germline CDR1 and CDR2 sequences are KGHSH and LQKENI. Unmatched junction bases numbered 8, after V lost 5 bases and J lost 8 bases. Sequencing input: PBMCs or T cells enriched from blood (not recorded which). The sequence derives from a woman aged 18-30 years with acute COVID-19. The rearrangement joins TRBV18 to TRBJ1-2; 7 bases agree with TRBD1. The CDR3 DNA reads TGTGCCAGCTCATTCGACAGGGTGAACGGCTACACCTTC. Residues: CASSFDRVNGYTF.